This T cell receptor beta chain was profiled in a study of identical twins. A universal primer site was created by template switching, with the cDNA bearing unique molecular identifiers. TCRdb processed the 5' RACE reads anew with MiXCR; each CDR3 protein has one entry. The sample records some 1,600,000 distinct CDR3 sequences, less than 35% being singletons. Of note for this clonotype: Its antigen is undetermined.

The CDR3 is 14 amino acids. Per the germline V gene, CDR1 is SGHRS and CDR2 is YFSETQ. Unmatched junction bases numbered 5, after V lost 4 bases and J lost 5 bases. Whole-study results and caveats: Twin pairs' shared out-of-frame alpha sequences were enriched in low generation probability. Insertions ran lower in abundant cord blood beta clonotypes, though not in memory repertoires.

The donors were all healthy and Caucasian. Material for sequencing was cord blood. The clonotype originates from a newborn girl in good health. The V gene is TRBV5-1, the J gene TRBJ2-1, with TRBD1 matching 8 bases. CDR3 sequence (DNA): TGCGCCAGCAGCCGGACAGGGTGGGACAATGAGCAGTTCTTC. This sequence encodes CASSRTGWDNEQFF.